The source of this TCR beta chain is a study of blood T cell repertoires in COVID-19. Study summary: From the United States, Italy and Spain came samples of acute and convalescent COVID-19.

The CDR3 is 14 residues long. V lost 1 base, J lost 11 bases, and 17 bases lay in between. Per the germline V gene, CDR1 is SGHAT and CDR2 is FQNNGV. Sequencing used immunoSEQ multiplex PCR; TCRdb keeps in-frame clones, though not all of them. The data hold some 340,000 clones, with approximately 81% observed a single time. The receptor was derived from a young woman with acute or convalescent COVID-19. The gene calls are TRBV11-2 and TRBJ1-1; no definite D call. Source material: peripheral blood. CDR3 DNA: TGTGCCAGCAGCTTAGGTACTACTTGGCGGCGGGCTTTCTTT. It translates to CASSLGTTWRRAFF. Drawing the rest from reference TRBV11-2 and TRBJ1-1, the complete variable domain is EAGVAQSPRYKIIEKRQSVAFWCNPISGHATLYWYQQILGQGPKLLIQFQNNGVVDDSQLPKDRFSAERLKGVDSTLKIQPAKLEDSAVYLCASSLGTTWRRAFFGQGTRLTVV.